The source of this T cell receptor beta chain is a study of breast tumors, draining lymph nodes, adjacent tissues. Trimming took 0 bases from V and 2 from J, leaving 5 bases between them. The V gene's germline CDR1 is LGHNA and CDR2 YSLEER. The CDR3 length is 14 residues. TCRdb called the multiplex PCR reads again in MiXCR, with one record for every CDR3 protein. The sample has about 270,000 distinct CDR3 sequences, about 30% seen once. Samples came from axillary lymph nodes draining the breast cancer. This clonotype was counted ten times or more. The specimen was axillary lymph node tissue. The chain carries TRBV4-3 and TRBJ1-5, with D possibly TRBD1 on 5 matching bases. The clonotype comes from a female donor with breast cancer. Some clones in this sample may be carry-over from other donors' samples. CDR3 nucleotides: TGCGCCAGCAGCCAAGACAGGGGCAATCAGCCCCAGCATTTT. It translates to CASSQDRGNQPQHF.